This T cell receptor (beta chain) was sequenced in a study of blood T cells in healthy people across ages (dated by TCRdb to between 2014 and 2016). About the investigation overall: In model experiments, template switching captured about one uniquely barcoded TCR beta cDNA molecule for every two T cells. The study measured age-related changes in TCR beta repertoire diversity using deep sequencing normalized with unique cDNA molecular identifiers. The donors were split into four age groups: young (average about 15 years), middle-aged (about 40), aged (about 62) and long-lived (approximately 80). The study analyzed two additional independent replicas of 1 million unique cDNA reads from the same blood draw for two donors, one aged 18 to 29 and one aged 80 or older.

Library preparation employed 5' RACE. Reads for this sample came from an Illumina HiSeq 2500. A second PCR of roughly 7 to 12 cycles was run with a J-beta primer mix and a sample-barcoded 5' primer. A unique molecular identifier was introduced onto each TCR beta cDNA molecule by a template-switch 5' adaptor carrying 12 random nucleotides. Each sample yielded at least 3 million CDR3-containing paired-end reads. First-strand cDNA was synthesized from all RNA with the Mint cDNA synthesis kit, primed by a TRBC-specific oligonucleotide. After uracil-DNA glycosylase treatment, a first 18-cycle PCR used universal primers M1SS and BC2_uni_R on all cDNA. As for the original processing: Normalization of each sample was performed by random selection of 1 million high-quality reads, each carrying a distinct molecular identifier. Reads sharing molecular identifiers were discarded rather than binned into consensus sequences. MiTCR, with a Q25 quality threshold and the strictest error-elimination algorithm, was used for CDR3 identification, clonotype clustering and error correction. A nonparametric unseen species model using Euler transformation provided a lower-bound estimate of total TCR beta diversity. TCRdb trimmed public reads at Q25 via fastp, called clones via MiXCR and kept in-frame beta chains. Identical CDR3 protein sequences are pooled into one entry, listed with their most common genes and DNA. The V and J calls follow TCRdb's processing rather than the paper's. The sample table records 1 million or so distinct CDR3 sequences; about 23% of these occur just once. The top ten clonotypes cover about 0.8% of the sample.

On the study overall, not on this receptor specifically: Because donor CMV infection status was unknown, age-related changes in expanded clonotypes were potentially confounded. The long-lived group showed more naive CD4+ T cells, fewer expanded clones and increased TCR diversity than the aged group, suggesting age selection. As age increased, observed TCR beta diversity per million T cells dropped in a roughly linear way, and a significant reduction was already evident by age about 40. Bulk unsorted PBMC profiling prevented conclusive comparison of naive and antigen-experienced compartments. A strong correlation was found between observed TCR beta diversity and the percentage of naive T cells measured by flow cytometry. Estimates of total diversity based on one million sequenced T cells were regarded as lower bounds and as underestimates.

Donors were under 40 systemically healthy Caucasian individuals from Russia aged 6 to 90 years. Each donor gave ten milliliters of peripheral blood, collected into EDTA-treated Vacutainer tubes. PBMCs were isolated by Ficoll-Paque density-gradient centrifugation, with at least 6.5 million obtained per sample. Trizol reagent was used to extract total RNA from PBMCs, with at least 6 micrograms per sample. The percentages of naive CD45RAhigh/CD27high T cells were determined by flow cytometry on a PBMC aliquot from every donor. A word on this clonotype: The specificity of this receptor is unknown. No qualities accompany the bases; no much larger clone lies one base away.

The germline V gene gives CDR1 as MDHEN and CDR2 as SYDVKM. The CDR3 numbers 15 residues from cysteine through phenylalanine. The CDR3 DNA has 45 bases and is translated from base 1. V is clipped by 6 bases and J by 4 bases, and the sequence between their germline boundaries is 18 bases long. The same sample was also used in a study of T cells of mothers and their children. The second study reports: Donors were nine systemically healthy Caucasian individuals: three mothers and their six children. cDNA synthesis consumed the entire amount of extracted RNA, loaded at about 1.6 ug RNA in each 15 ul reaction. Sample barcodes and 2-4 random nucleotides were added via the M1S primer in the second PCR. More than 9 million TCR beta CDR3 reads were obtained from each mother, and several million reads were obtained from each child. Thymic selection shapes the output of TCR recombination in a similar way in related and unrelated pairs, and inherited differences have a minor effect. Related mother-child pairs always showed normalized repertoire overlap that was slightly higher than in unrelated mother-child pairs, though the difference was never significant. No persistent microchimeric T cell clones were found, with a detection sensitivity of approximately 94 clones per million clonotypes. Deep NGS was used in the study to compare the TCR beta repertoires of mothers and children and to look for features that separate related mother-child pairs from unrelated individuals. On average, the children were approximately 11 +/- 4 years old, while the mothers were about 40 +/- 4 years old. After adapters were ligated using NEBNext reagents, the libraries underwent 100+100 nt paired-end sequencing on an Illumina HiSeq 2000. To prevent cross-contamination, the mother and child libraries were prepared a month apart and were sequenced in separate runs. For each donor, somewhere between 500,000 and 2,000,000 distinct TCR beta clonotypes were identified. Naive TCR beta clonotypes were estimated from low-frequency clonotypes matched to each donor's FACS-determined naive share, without sorting.

Sequencing input: blood. In this chain, TRBV28 is recombined with TRBJ2-5, with the identity of the D gene unclear. The clonotype originates from a girl between 2 and 10 years old in good health. In nucleotides, the sequence is TGTGCCAGCAGCCCCCTGGAAGCTTATAGAGAGACCCAGTACTTC. It translates to CASSPLEAYRETQYF. The entire variable domain, with the stretches around the CDR3 drawn from the reference TRBV28 and TRBJ2-5 proteins, is DVKVTQSSRYLVKRTGEKVFLECVQDMDHENMFWYRQDPGLGLRLIYFSYDVKMKEKGDIPEGYSVSREKKERFSLILESASTNQTSMYLCASSPLEAYRETQYFGPGTRLLVL.